Following are 5 T cell receptor beta chains from one sample sequenced in a study of blood T cell repertoires in COVID-19. Profiling relied on immunoSEQ multiplex PCR, and the TCRdb table lists in-frame clones only, not all of them. The sample shows approximately 250,000 clones, approximately 86% of them seen only once. Sequenced input: peripheral blood. The receptor source for this set is a man in his forties with active or convalescent COVID-19.

The V and J genes are TRBV7-4 and TRBJ2-1; D ambiguous. CDR1 and CDR2 from the germline V gene are SGHVT and SQSDAQ. The CDR3 sequence is 19 residues long. Trimming removed 5 bases at V and 0 bases at J, with 23 bases between. The CDR3 nucleotides read TGTGCCAGCAGCCGATCCGCCCCTCGACTCACCCGCTCCTACAATGAGCAGTTCTTC. Protein: CASSRSAPRLTRSYNEQFF.

The genes are TRBV27 and TRBJ1-4; 10 bases match TRBD1. The germline CDR1 and CDR2 sequences are MNHEY and SMNVEV (reference sequence). V lost 3 bases, J lost 10 bases, and 14 bases stayed unmatched. This CDR3 has 17 residues. The chain's CDR3 is CASSFLATGTGVGKLFF. The DNA for the CDR3 is TGTGCCAGCAGTTTCCTCGCTACCGGGACAGGGGTGGGAAAACTGTTTTTT.

The chain is built from TRBV18 and TRBJ1-1; 7 bases are shared with TRBD1. V was clipped by 6 bases and J by 4 bases; unmatched bases: 8. In germline, CDR1 is KGHSH, CDR2 LQKENI. This CDR3 has 14 amino acids. The DNA of the CDR3 is TGTGCCAGCTCCTCAGGGGGACGGGGCACTGAAGCTTTCTTT. It translates to CASSSGGRGTEAFF. Looking up the rest from reference TRBV18 and TRBJ1-1 gives the full variable domain: NAGVMQNPRHLVRRRGQEARLRCSPMKGHSHVYWYRQLPEEGLKFMVYLQKENIIDESGMPKERFSAEFPKEGPSILRIQQVVRGDSAAYFCASSSGGRGTEAFFGQGTRLTVV.

This chain uses TRBV24-1 with TRBJ2-2; 9 nucleotides match TRBD2. J gave up 0 bases and V 7 bases, and 2 bases lay outside the gene matches. Germline loops: CDR1 KGHDR, CDR2 SFDVKD. There are 15 residues in the CDR3. The CDR3 DNA reads as TGTGCCACCAGATCTAGCGGGACGAACACCGGGGAGCTGTTTTTT. This gives the protein CATRSSGTNTGELFF.

This clone appeared a single time. The chain carries TRBV5-1 and TRBJ2-1; 14 nucleotides match TRBD2. Germline CDR1 reads SGHRS; CDR2 reads YFSETQ. Trimming removed 0 bases from V and 8 bases from J; junction bases left unmatched: 4. CDR3 length equals 16 residues. CDR3 coding DNA: TGCGCCAGCAGCTTGGGGACTAGCGGGGGGTTGGATGAGCAGTTCTTC. Protein: CASSLGTSGGLDEQFF.